The sequence of this TCR beta chain was determined in a study of control samples from healthy donors and cancer patients. The CDR3 consists of 14 residues. The germline CDR1 and CDR2 sequences are LGHNA and YSLEER. The V end was cut by 4 bases, the J end by 6 bases, with 14 bases between. Clones were sequenced by immunoSEQ multiplex PCR, and TCRdb holds only the in-frame ones, with some missing. Found here are approximately 70,000 clones, approximately 87% of them singletons; the top ten hold under 30%. Sequencing was carried out using blood. The J gene is TRBJ2-3, the V gene TRBV4-3, with D uncertain. The receptor comes from a man aged 45-65 years in good health. The CDR3 nucleotides are TGCGCCAGCAGCCGCAAGGTGGGCCCCGATACGCAGTATTTT. It specifies CASSRKVGPDTQYF.